The clone carrying this T cell receptor beta chain was seen only a few times. One end of the junction fails to match germline, which may point to a read error. This sample was taken from a study of blood T cells in healthy people across ages. The germline gives CDR1 SEHNR, CDR2 FQNEAQ (reference sequence). The CDR3 contains 13 residues. Next came a second PCR, run for about 6 to 11 cycles, which used a sample-barcoded 5' primer along with a J-beta primer mix. Individual samples furnished no less than 2.5 million CDR3-containing paired-end reads apiece. TCRdb reprocessed the 5' RACE reads with MiXCR, giving one entry per CDR3 protein. Of fewer than 2,000,000 distinct CDR3 sequences listed, around 36% are singletons.

Specimen: blood. The receptor was derived from a woman in her 30s in good health. The chain recombines TRBV7-9 with TRBJ2-2; D may be TRBD1 or TRBD2 (5 bases each). In DNA, the CDR3 is TGTGCCAGCAGTCCCCAGGGTGCCGGGGAGCTGTTCTTC. It encodes CASSPQGAGELFF.